A selection of T cell receptor beta chains follows, all from one sample in a study of blood T cell repertoires in COVID-19. Generated by immunoSEQ multiplex PCR, the TCRdb table keeps only in-frame clones and is missing some. The data contain 270,000 or so clones, 82% of them singletons. Sample: peripheral blood. These receptors were obtained from a woman aged 18 to 35 with acute or convalescent COVID-19. CDR3s include the opening cysteine and the closing phenylalanine or tryptophan. Fields, in order: V gene, D gene, clone size, J gene, CDR3 protein, CDR3 DNA. A D gene is named only where the DNA matches it firmly. Some rows mark clone size as missing; the rest say once, few, many or name a class of expanded clone.

V gene: TRBV28
D gene: TRBD1
clone size: NA
J gene: TRBJ2-1
CDR3 protein: CASSLGTGYEQFF
CDR3 DNA: TGTGCCAGCAGTTTGGGGACAGGGTATGAGCAGTTCTTC

V gene: TRBV9
D gene: NA
clone size: NA
J gene: TRBJ2-1
CDR3 protein: CASSVVSLGEQFF
CDR3 DNA: TGTGCCAGCAGCGTAGTGTCCCTAGGTGAGCAGTTCTTC

V gene: TRBV6-6
D gene: NA
clone size: NA
J gene: TRBJ2-7
CDR3 protein: CASRPDSVVYEQYF
CDR3 DNA: TGTGCCAGCAGACCGGACAGTGTGGTCTACGAGCAGTACTTC

V gene: TRBV28
D gene: TRBD1
clone size: NA
J gene: TRBJ2-7
CDR3 protein: CASSTGTGVGEQYF
CDR3 DNA: TGTGCCAGCAGTACAGGGACAGGGGTGGGCGAGCAGTACTTC

V gene: TRBV24-1
D gene: NA
clone size: NA
J gene: TRBJ2-7
CDR3 protein: CATSDFSPSYEQYF
CDR3 DNA: TGTGCCACCAGTGATTTCTCTCCCTCCTACGAGCAGTACTTC

V gene: TRBV5-4
D gene: NA
clone size: NA
J gene: TRBJ2-2
CDR3 protein: CASSTSTGELFF
CDR3 DNA: TGTGCCAGCAGCACAAGCACCGGGGAGCTGTTTTTT

V gene: TRBV7-9
D gene: NA
clone size: once
J gene: TRBJ2-7
CDR3 protein: CASSTDTTYYEQYF
CDR3 DNA: TGTGCCAGCAGCACGGACACAACCTACTACGAGCAGTACTTC

V gene: TRBV5-8
D gene: NA
clone size: NA
J gene: TRBJ2-3
CDR3 protein: CASRPRLRGTDTQYF
CDR3 DNA: TGTGCCAGCAGGCCTCGCCTCCGAGGCACAGATACGCAGTATTTT

V gene: TRBV10-3
D gene: TRBD2
clone size: NA
J gene: TRBJ2-7
CDR3 protein: CAISSSGPNSYEQYF
CDR3 DNA: TGTGCCATCAGTAGTAGCGGGCCGAACTCCTACGAGCAGTACTTC

V gene: TRBV10-3
D gene: NA
clone size: once
J gene: TRBJ2-7
CDR3 protein: CAIMGEAGPYEQYF
CDR3 DNA: TGTGCCATCATGGGGGAAGCGGGTCCCTACGAGCAGTACTTC

V gene: TRBV21-1
D gene: NA
clone size: NA
J gene: TRBJ1-2
CDR3 protein: CASILGGDRVGYTF
CDR3 DNA: TGTGCCAGCATCTTGGGGGGGGACAGGGTAGGCTACACCTTC

V gene: TRBV19
D gene: TRBD2
clone size: once
J gene: TRBJ2-1
CDR3 protein: CASSTGLAGGLAFNEQFF
CDR3 DNA: TGTGCCAGTAGTACCGGACTAGCGGGAGGCCTCGCCTTCAATGAGCAGTTCTTC

V gene: TRBV27
D gene: TRBD2
clone size: once
J gene: TRBJ2-1
CDR3 protein: CASGRVYNEQFF
CDR3 DNA: TGTGCAAGCGGGAGGGTTTACAATGAGCAGTTCTTC

V gene: TRBV6-4
D gene: TRBD2
clone size: NA
J gene: TRBJ2-2
CDR3 protein: CASSDSREGSGELFF
CDR3 DNA: TGTGCCAGCAGTGACTCGCGGGAGGGTTCCGGGGAGCTGTTTTTT

V gene: TRBV4-3
D gene: TRBD2
clone size: NA
J gene: TRBJ2-2
CDR3 protein: CASSQDFELAGERNTGELFF
CDR3 DNA: TGCGCCAGCAGCCAAGATTTTGAACTAGCGGGAGAGCGGAACACCGGGGAGCTGTTTTTT

V gene: TRBV7-9
D gene: TRBD2
clone size: NA
J gene: TRBJ2-7
CDR3 protein: CASSSTNTSGSRNEQYF
CDR3 DNA: TGTGCCAGCAGCTCTACTAATACTAGCGGGAGTCGCAACGAGCAGTACTTC

V gene: TRBV14
D gene: NA
clone size: NA
J gene: TRBJ2-5
CDR3 protein: CASSQDSLAETQYF
CDR3 DNA: TGTGCCAGCAGCCAAGATTCGCTAGCCGAGACCCAGTACTTC

V gene: TRBV27
D gene: NA
clone size: few
J gene: TRBJ2-1
CDR3 protein: CASSFRAEPYSYNEQFF
CDR3 DNA: TGTGCCAGCAGTTTTCGCGCGGAGCCGTACTCCTACAATGAGCAGTTCTTC

V gene: TRBV11-2
D gene: TRBD1
clone size: NA
J gene: TRBJ1-2
CDR3 protein: CASTRQGLPSEGYTF
CDR3 DNA: TGTGCCAGCACCAGACAGGGACTCCCGTCGGAGGGCTACACCTTC

V gene: TRBV11-2
D gene: NA
clone size: NA
J gene: TRBJ1-1
CDR3 protein: CASSPSDRLNTEAFF
CDR3 DNA: TGTGCCAGCAGCCCCTCGGACAGACTGAACACTGAAGCTTTCTTT

V gene: TRBV28
D gene: NA
clone size: NA
J gene: TRBJ2-2
CDR3 protein: CASSFLSGSVLPNTGELFF
CDR3 DNA: TGTGCCAGCAGTTTTTTGTCTGGTAGCGTACTCCCGAACACCGGGGAGCTGTTTTTT

V gene: TRBV4-3
D gene: NA
clone size: NA
J gene: TRBJ1-4
CDR3 protein: CASSQASFRVTNEKLFF
CDR3 DNA: TGCGCCAGCAGCCAAGCTTCCTTCCGGGTGACTAATGAAAAACTGTTTTTT

V gene: TRBV28
D gene: TRBD1
clone size: NA
J gene: TRBJ1-5
CDR3 protein: CASRATGWISQPQHF
CDR3 DNA: TGTGCCAGCAGGGCGACAGGGTGGATCTCCCAGCCCCAGCATTTT

V gene: TRBV6-5
D gene: NA
clone size: once
J gene: TRBJ2-7
CDR3 protein: CASGPSSYEQYF
CDR3 DNA: TGTGCCAGCGGCCCCAGCTCCTACGAGCAGTACTTC

V gene: TRBV27
D gene: TRBD1
clone size: NA
J gene: TRBJ2-7
CDR3 protein: CASSDDRDYEQYF
CDR3 DNA: TGTGCCAGCAGTGACGACAGGGACTACGAGCAGTACTTC

V gene: TRBV6-2/TRBV6-3
D gene: TRBD1
clone size: NA
J gene: TRBJ2-7
CDR3 protein: CASSLGQGRSYEQYF
CDR3 DNA: TGTGCCAGCAGTTTGGGACAGGGACGTTCCTACGAGCAGTACTTC

V gene: TRBV12-3/TRBV12-4
D gene: NA
clone size: NA
J gene: TRBJ2-1
CDR3 protein: CASSLLERQGRFF
CDR3 DNA: TGTGCCAGCAGTTTGCTCGAGAGGCAGGGAAGGTTCTTC

V gene: TRBV21-1
D gene: NA
clone size: few
J gene: TRBJ1-3
CDR3 protein: CASSKGPDSQGDTIYF
CDR3 DNA: TGTGCCAGCAGCAAAGGCCCCGACAGTCAAGGGGACACCATATATTTT

V gene: TRBV27
D gene: TRBD2
clone size: NA
J gene: TRBJ2-1
CDR3 protein: CASSSKREYNEQFF
CDR3 DNA: TGTGCCAGCAGTTCGAAGCGGGAGTACAATGAGCAGTTCTTC

V gene: TRBV6-5
D gene: NA
clone size: NA
J gene: TRBJ2-3
CDR3 protein: CASSYHRGSLTDTQYF
CDR3 DNA: TGTGCCAGCAGTTACCATAGGGGGAGTCTCACAGATACGCAGTATTTT

V gene: TRBV9
D gene: NA
clone size: NA
J gene: TRBJ1-1
CDR3 protein: CASSDGQNTEAFF
CDR3 DNA: TGTGCCAGCAGCGACGGACAGAACACTGAAGCTTTCTTT

V gene: TRBV4-1
D gene: TRBD1
clone size: NA
J gene: TRBJ2-1
CDR3 protein: CASSRSTGGLDNEQFF
CDR3 DNA: TGCGCCAGCAGCCGATCTACAGGGGGTCTGGACAATGAGCAGTTCTTC

V gene: TRBV5-1
D gene: NA
clone size: NA
J gene: TRBJ2-5
CDR3 protein: CASSLSSTQETQYF
CDR3 DNA: TGCGCCAGCAGCTTGTCAAGCACCCAAGAGACCCAGTACTTC

V gene: TRBV6-2/TRBV6-3
D gene: NA
clone size: once
J gene: TRBJ1-2
CDR3 protein: CASSSTPGGNYGYTF
CDR3 DNA: TGTGCCAGCAGCTCCACTCCGGGGGGGAACTATGGCTACACCTTC

V gene: TRBV7-3
D gene: NA
clone size: NA
J gene: TRBJ2-3
CDR3 protein: CASSSPGVPQYF
CDR3 DNA: TGTGCCAGCAGCTCCCCGGGTGTGCCGCAGTATTTT

V gene: TRBV6-2/TRBV6-3
D gene: NA
clone size: few
J gene: TRBJ2-7
CDR3 protein: CASSRLPGQARDEQYF
CDR3 DNA: TGTGCCAGCAGCCGTCTCCCGGGACAAGCAAGGGACGAGCAGTACTTC

V gene: TRBV7-2
D gene: NA
clone size: few
J gene: TRBJ1-2
CDR3 protein: CASSLDSGRLGYTF
CDR3 DNA: TGTGCCAGCAGCTTAGATTCGGGGAGATTGGGCTACACCTTC

V gene: TRBV5-8
D gene: TRBD2
clone size: NA
J gene: TRBJ2-1
CDR3 protein: CASSFSGSSYNEQFF
CDR3 DNA: TGTGCCAGCAGCTTTAGCGGGAGCTCCTACAATGAGCAGTTCTTC

V gene: TRBV12-3/TRBV12-4
D gene: TRBD2
clone size: NA
J gene: TRBJ2-1
CDR3 protein: CATAGGSHNEQFF
CDR3 DNA: TGTGCCACGGCGGGGGGATCCCACAATGAGCAGTTCTTC

V gene: TRBV4-3
D gene: NA
clone size: NA
J gene: TRBJ2-7
CDR3 protein: CASSQDAIRSYEQYF
CDR3 DNA: TGCGCCAGCAGCCAAGACGCCATTAGGAGCTACGAGCAGTACTTC

V gene: TRBV28
D gene: TRBD2
clone size: NA
J gene: TRBJ2-1
CDR3 protein: CASTQGGGPGDEQFF
CDR3 DNA: TGTGCCAGCACCCAGGGCGGGGGGCCGGGGGATGAGCAGTTCTTC

V gene: TRBV28
D gene: TRBD2
clone size: NA
J gene: TRBJ2-1
CDR3 protein: CASSSPLAGGPDEQFF
CDR3 DNA: TGTGCCAGCAGTTCCCCCCTCGCGGGAGGGCCGGATGAGCAGTTCTTC